This T cell receptor (beta chain) was captured in a study of T cell repertoires in cytomegalovirus infection. This clonotype was counted a few times. TCRdb ran MiXCR on the reads and lists one entry per CDR3 protein. The table shows roughly 720,000 distinct CDR3 sequences, with 35% to 45% occurring only once. This clonotype originated in a human donor in good health (CMV status not recorded). Some clones in this sample may be carry-over from other donors' samples. The sample was PBMCs.

The chain's CDR3 is CASTDPTGELFF. CDR3 sequence (DNA): TGTGCCAGCACCGACCCGACCGGGGAGCTGTTTTTT. V is TRBV27 and J is TRBJ2-2; no definite D call. The germline CDR1 and CDR2 sequences are MNHEY and SMNVEV (reference sequence). The CDR3 is 12 amino acids. V dropped 7 bases and J dropped 5 bases, with 8 bases sitting between them.